One TCR beta chain is described in this entry. The antigen remains undetermined. TCRdb used MiXCR to reprocess the reads, holding one entry per CDR3 protein. In the table there are 200,000 to 250,000 distinct CDR3 sequences, about 40% of which are singletons. The data originate from a study of T cell repertoires in cytomegalovirus infection. On the study more broadly: Recently identified HLA-C-restricted and well-studied HLA-B-restricted CMV epitopes were used. CMV infection together with matching HLA type was indicated by public TCR beta signatures. Regarding the study as a whole: Dominating the ex vivo response were HLA-C-restricted CMV-specific TCR beta clonotypes. Of the TCR beta families, the public ones yielded a cumulative frequency that identified carriers of CMV plus the relevant HLA.

The TCR sequence derives from a human donor in good health (CMV status not recorded). Some clones in this sample may be carry-over from other donors' samples. Specimen: CD8+ T cells from cultured PBMCs, collected from culture after CMV antigen stimulation.

Written as DNA, the CDR3 is TGTGCCAGCAGTTTTCGGGTAGATACGCAGTATTTT. Translating gives CASSFRVDTQYF. The chain combines TRBV12-3 or TRBV12-4 with TRBJ2-3; D is ambiguous. Between the trimmed V and J ends, which lost 3 bases and 5 bases, there was a span of 6 bases. The CDR3 runs 12 residues.